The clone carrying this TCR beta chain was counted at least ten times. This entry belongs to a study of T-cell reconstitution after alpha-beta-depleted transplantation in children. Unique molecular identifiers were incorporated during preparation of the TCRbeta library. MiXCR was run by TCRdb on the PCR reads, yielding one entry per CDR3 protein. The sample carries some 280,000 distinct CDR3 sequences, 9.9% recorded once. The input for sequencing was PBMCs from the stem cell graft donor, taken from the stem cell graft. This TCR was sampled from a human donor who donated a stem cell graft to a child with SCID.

The CDR3 DNA sequence: TGTGCCAGCAGTTACTCACGGTCCTCCTACGAGCAGTACTTC. This translates into CASSYSRSSYEQYF. The chain couples TRBV6-5 to TRBJ2-7; no clear D. The germline V and J ends were trimmed by 0 bases and 0 bases, with 6 bases remaining between them. The CDR3 is 14 residues long. Germline V gene lookup returns CDR1 MNHEY and CDR2 SVGAGI.